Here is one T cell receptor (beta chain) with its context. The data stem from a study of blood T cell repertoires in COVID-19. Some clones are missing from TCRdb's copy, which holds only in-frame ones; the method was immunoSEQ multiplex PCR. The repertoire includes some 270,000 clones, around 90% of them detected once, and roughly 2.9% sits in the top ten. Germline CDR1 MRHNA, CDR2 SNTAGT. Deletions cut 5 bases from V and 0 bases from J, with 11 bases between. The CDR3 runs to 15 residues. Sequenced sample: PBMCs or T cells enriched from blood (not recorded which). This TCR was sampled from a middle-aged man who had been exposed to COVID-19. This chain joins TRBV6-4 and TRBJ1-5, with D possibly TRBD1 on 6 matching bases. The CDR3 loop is CASSPGHFSNQPQHF. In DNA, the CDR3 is TGTGCCAGCAGTCCGGGACACTTTAGCAATCAGCCCCAGCATTTT.